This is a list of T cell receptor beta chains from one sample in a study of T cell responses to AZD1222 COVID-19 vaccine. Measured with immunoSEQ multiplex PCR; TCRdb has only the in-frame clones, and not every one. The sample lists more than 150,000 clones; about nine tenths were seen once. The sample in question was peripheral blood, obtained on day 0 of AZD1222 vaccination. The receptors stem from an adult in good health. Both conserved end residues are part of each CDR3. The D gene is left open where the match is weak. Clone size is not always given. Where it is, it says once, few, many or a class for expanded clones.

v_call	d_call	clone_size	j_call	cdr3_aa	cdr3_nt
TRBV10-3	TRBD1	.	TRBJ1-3	CALGTDSGNTIYF	TGTGCCTTAGGGACAGACTCTGGAAACACCATATATTTT
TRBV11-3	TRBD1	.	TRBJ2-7	CASSLGTGGTYEQYF	TGTGCCAGCAGCTTAGGGACAGGGGGAACCTACGAGCAGTACTTC
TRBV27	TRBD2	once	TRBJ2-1	CASSLKAGGYNEQFF	TGTGCCAGCAGTTTAAAAGCGGGAGGCTACAATGAGCAGTTCTTC
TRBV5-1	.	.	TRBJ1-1	CASSLAGNTEAFF	TGCGCCAGCAGCTTGGCAGGGAACACTGAAGCTTTCTTT
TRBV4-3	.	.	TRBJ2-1	CASSQEGLSSYNEQFF	TGCGCCAGCAGCCAAGAGGGACTGAGCTCCTACAATGAGCAGTTCTTC
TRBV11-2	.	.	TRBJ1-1	CASSRGAGAVEAFF	TGTGCCAGCAGCCGAGGGGCAGGGGCGGTTGAAGCTTTCTTT
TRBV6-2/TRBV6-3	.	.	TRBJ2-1	CASSFPDPVEQFF	TGTGCCAGCAGTTTTCCAGACCCCGTTGAGCAGTTCTTC
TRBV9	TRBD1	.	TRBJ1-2	CASSLSGDRARGYTF	TGTGCCAGCAGCCTCTCTGGGGACAGGGCCCGTGGCTACACCTTC
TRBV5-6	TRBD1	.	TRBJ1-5	CASSHGQGNQPQHF	TGTGCCAGCAGCCATGGACAGGGTAATCAGCCCCAGCATTTT
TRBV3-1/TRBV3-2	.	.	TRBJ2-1	CASSQDGPRVGNEQFF	TGTGCCAGCAGCCAAGATGGTCCTAGAGTAGGGAATGAGCAGTTCTTC
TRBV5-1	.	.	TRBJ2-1	CASSLEVWDEQFF	TGCGCCAGCAGCTTAGAGGTTTGGGATGAGCAGTTCTTC
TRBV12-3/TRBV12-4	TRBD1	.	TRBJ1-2	CASSSGQPYGYTF	TGTGCCAGCAGCTCGGGACAGCCCTATGGCTACACCTTC
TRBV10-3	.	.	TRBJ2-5	CAISEIGETQYF	TGTGCCATCAGTGAGATCGGAGAGACCCAGTACTTC
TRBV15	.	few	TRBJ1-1	CATQRLNTEAFF	TGTGCCACCCAAAGACTGAACACTGAAGCTTTCTTT